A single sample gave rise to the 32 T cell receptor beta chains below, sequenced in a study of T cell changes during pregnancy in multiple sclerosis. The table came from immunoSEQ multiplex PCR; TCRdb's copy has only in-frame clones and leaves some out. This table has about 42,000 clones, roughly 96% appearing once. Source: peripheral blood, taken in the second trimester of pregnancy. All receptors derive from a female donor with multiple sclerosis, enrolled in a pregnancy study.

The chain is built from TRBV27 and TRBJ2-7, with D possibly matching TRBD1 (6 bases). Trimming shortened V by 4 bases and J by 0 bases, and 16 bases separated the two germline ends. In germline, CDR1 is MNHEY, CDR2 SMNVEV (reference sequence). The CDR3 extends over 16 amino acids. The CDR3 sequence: CASSWLGAASSYEQYF. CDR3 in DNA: TGTGCCAGCAGTTGGTTGGGGGCAGCGAGCTCCTACGAGCAGTACTTC.

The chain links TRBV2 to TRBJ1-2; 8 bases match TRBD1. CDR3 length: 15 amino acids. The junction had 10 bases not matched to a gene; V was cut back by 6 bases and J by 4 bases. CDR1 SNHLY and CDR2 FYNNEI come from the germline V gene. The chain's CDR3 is CASSLTRTGRYGYTF. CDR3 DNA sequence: TGTGCCAGCAGCTTGACACGGACAGGGCGCTATGGCTACACCTTC.

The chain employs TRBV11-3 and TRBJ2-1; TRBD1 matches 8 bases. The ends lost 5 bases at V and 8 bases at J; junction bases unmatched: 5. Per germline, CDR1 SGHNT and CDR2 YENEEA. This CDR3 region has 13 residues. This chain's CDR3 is CASSPDRGHEQFF. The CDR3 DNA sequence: TGTGCCAGCAGCCCCGACAGGGGCCATGAGCAGTTCTTC.

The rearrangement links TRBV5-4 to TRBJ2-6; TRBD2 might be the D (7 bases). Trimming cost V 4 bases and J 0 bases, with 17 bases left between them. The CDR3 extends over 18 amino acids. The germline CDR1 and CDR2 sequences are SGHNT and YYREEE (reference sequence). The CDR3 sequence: CASSPGRGGFSGANVLTF. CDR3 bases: TGTGCCAGCAGCCCGGGAAGGGGGGGCTTCTCTGGGGCCAACGTCCTGACTTTC.

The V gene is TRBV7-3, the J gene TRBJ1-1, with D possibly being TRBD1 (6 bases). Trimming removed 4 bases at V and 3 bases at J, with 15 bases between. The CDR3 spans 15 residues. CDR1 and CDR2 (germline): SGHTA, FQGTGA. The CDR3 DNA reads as TGTGCCAGCAGCTCCCAACAGGGAAGGGACACTGAAGCTTTCTTT. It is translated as CASSSQQGRDTEAFF.

The CDR3 sequence is CASSLGQDPSYEQYF. CDR3 DNA sequence: TGTGCCAGCAGCTTGGGGCAGGATCCCTCCTACGAGCAGTACTTC. The genes are TRBV5-8 and TRBJ2-7; D not certain. Germline CDR1 reads SGHTS; CDR2 reads YDEGEE. The CDR3 is 15 amino acids. The V end lost 0 bases, the J end lost 0 bases, and 10 bases lay between the germline ends.

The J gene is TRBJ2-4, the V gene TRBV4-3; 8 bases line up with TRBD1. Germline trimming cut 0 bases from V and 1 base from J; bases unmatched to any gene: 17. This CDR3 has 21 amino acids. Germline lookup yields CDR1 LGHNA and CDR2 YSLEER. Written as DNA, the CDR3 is TGCGCCAGCAGCCAAGACCCAAGCCGTGGACAGGGAAAGGTGGCCAAAAACATTCAGTACTTC. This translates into CASSQDPSRGQGKVAKNIQYF.

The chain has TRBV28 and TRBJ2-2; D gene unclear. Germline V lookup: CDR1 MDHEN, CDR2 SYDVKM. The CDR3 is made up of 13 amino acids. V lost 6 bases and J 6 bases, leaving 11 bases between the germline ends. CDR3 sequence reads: CASRPREAGELFF. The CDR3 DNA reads TGTGCCAGCAGACCCCGAGAAGCCGGGGAGCTGTTTTTT.

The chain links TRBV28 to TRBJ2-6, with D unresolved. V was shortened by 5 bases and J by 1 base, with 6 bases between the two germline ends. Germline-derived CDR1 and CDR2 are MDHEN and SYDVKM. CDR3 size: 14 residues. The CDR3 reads CASSTRSGANVLTF. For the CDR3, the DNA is TGTGCCAGCAGTACGAGGTCTGGGGCCAACGTCCTGACTTTC.

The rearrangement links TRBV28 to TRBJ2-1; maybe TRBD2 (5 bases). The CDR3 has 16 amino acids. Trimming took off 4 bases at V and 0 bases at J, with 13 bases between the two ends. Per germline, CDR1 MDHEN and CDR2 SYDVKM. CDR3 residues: CASSSSGESSYNEQFF. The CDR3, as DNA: TGTGCCAGCAGTTCGAGTGGGGAGAGCTCCTACAATGAGCAGTTCTTC.

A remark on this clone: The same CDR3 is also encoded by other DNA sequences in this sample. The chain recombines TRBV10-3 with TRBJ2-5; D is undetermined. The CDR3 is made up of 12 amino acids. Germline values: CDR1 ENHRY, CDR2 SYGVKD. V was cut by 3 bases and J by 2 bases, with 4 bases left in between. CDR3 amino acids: CAISDNQETQYF. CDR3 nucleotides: TGTGCCATCAGTGACAATCAAGAGACCCAGTACTTC.

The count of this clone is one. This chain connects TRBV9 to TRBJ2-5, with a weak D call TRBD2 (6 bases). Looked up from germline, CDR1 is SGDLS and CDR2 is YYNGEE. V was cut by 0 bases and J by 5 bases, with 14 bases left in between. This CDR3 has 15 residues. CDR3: CASSVVWGGMETQYF. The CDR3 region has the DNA TGTGCCAGCAGCGTAGTTTGGGGCGGGATGGAGACCCAGTACTTC.

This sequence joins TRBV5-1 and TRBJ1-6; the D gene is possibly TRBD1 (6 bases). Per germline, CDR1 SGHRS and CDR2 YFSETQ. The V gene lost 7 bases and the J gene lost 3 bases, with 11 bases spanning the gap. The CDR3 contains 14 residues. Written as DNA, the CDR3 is TGCGCCAGCCGGGGGGGCGACTATAATTCACCCCTCCACTTT. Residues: CASRGGDYNSPLHF. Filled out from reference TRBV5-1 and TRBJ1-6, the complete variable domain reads KAGVTQTPRYLIKTRGQQVTLSCSPISGHRSVSWYQQTPGQGLQFLFEYFSETQRNKGNFPGRFSGRQFSNSRSEMNVSTLELGDSALYLCASRGGDYNSPLHFGNGTRLTVT.

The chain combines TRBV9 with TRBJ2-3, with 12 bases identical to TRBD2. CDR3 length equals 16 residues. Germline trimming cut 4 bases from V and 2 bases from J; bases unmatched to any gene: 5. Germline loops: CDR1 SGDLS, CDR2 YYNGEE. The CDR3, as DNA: TGTGCCAGCAGCCATACTAGCGGGAGGTTCACAGATACGCAGTATTTT. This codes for CASSHTSGRFTDTQYF.

The CDR3 DNA is TGTGCCTACCAGGGACAGGGGAGAGGAAGCAATCAGCCCCAGCATTTT. It is translated as CAYQGQGRGSNQPQHF. The chain joins TRBV30 to TRBJ1-5, with TRBD1 matching over 10 bases. This CDR3 has 16 amino acids. V dropped 7 bases and J dropped 1; count of bases not matched to a gene: 10. CDR1 GTSNPN and CDR2 SVGIG come from the germline V gene (reference sequence).

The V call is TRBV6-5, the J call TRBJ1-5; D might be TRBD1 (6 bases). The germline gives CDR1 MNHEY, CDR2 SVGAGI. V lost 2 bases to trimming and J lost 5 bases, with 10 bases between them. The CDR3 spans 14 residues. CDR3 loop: CASSYDRYYQPQHF. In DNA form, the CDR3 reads TGTGCCAGCAGTTACGACAGGTACTATCAGCCCCAGCATTTT.

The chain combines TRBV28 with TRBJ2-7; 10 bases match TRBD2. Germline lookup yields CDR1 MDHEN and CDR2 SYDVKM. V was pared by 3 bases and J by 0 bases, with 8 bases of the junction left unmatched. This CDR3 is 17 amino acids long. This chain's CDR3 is CASSFRLAGATSYEQYF. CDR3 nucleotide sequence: TGTGCCAGCAGTTTCCGTCTAGCGGGAGCAACCTCCTACGAGCAGTACTTC.

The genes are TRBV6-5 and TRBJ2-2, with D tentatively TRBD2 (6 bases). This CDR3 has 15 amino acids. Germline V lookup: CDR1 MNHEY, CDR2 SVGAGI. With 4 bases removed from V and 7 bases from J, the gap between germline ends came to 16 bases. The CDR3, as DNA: TGTGCCAGCAGTTCCATCGGGACTCTGGGCGGGGAGCTGTTTTTT. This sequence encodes CASSSIGTLGGELFF.

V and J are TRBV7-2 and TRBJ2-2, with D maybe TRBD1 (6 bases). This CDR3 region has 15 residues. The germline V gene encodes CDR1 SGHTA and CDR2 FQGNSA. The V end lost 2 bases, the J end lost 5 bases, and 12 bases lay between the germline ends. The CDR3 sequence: CASSLNRVGTGELFF. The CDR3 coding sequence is TGTGCCAGCAGCTTAAACAGGGTGGGGACCGGGGAGCTGTTTTTT.

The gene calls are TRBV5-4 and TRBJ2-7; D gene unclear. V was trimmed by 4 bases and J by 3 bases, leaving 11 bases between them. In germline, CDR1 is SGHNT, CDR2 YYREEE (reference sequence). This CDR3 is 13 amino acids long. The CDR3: CASSLTSHYEQYF. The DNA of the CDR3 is TGTGCCAGCAGCCTCACGAGCCACTACGAGCAGTACTTC.

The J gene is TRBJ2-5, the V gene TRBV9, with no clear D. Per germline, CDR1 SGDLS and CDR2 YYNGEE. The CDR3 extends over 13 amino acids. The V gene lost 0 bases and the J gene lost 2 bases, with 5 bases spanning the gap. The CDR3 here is CASSVDRQETQYF. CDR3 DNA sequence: TGTGCCAGCAGCGTAGATCGGCAAGAGACCCAGTACTTC. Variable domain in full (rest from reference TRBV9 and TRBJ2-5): DSGVTQTPKHLITATGQRVTLRCSPRSGDLSVYWYQQSLDQGLQFLIQYYNGEERAKGNILERFSAQQFPDLHSELNLSSLELGDSALYFCASSVDRQETQYFGPGTRLLVL.

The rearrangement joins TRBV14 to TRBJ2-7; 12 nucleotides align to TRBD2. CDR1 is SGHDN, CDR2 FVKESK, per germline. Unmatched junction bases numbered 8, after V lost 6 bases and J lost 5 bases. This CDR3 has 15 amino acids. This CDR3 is CASRLGTSGLHEQYF. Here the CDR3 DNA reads TGTGCCAGCAGACTAGGGACTAGCGGGCTTCACGAGCAGTACTTC. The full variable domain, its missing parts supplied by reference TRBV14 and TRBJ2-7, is EAGVTQFPSHSVIEKGQTVTLRCDPISGHDNLYWYRRVMGKEIKFLLHFVKESKQDESGMPNNRFLAERTGGTYSTLKVQPAELEDSGVYFCASRLGTSGLHEQYFGPGTRLTVT.

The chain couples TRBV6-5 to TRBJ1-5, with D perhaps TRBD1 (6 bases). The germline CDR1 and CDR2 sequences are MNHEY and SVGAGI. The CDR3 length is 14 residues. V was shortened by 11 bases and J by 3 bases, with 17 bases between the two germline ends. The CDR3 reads CAAKVHRVNQPQHF. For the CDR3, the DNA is TGTGCCGCCAAGGTACACAGGGTCAATCAGCCCCAGCATTTT.

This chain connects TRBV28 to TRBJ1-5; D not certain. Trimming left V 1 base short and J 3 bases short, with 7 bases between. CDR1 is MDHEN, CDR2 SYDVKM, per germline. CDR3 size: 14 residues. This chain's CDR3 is CASSLLQNNQPQHF. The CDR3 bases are TGTGCCAGCAGTTTATTACAGAACAATCAGCCCCAGCATTTT. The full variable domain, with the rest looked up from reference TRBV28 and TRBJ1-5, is DVKVTQSSRYLVKRTGEKVFLECVQDMDHENMFWYRQDPGLGLRLIYFSYDVKMKEKGDIPEGYSVSREKKERFSLILESASTNQTSMYLCASSLLQNNQPQHFGDGTRLSIL.

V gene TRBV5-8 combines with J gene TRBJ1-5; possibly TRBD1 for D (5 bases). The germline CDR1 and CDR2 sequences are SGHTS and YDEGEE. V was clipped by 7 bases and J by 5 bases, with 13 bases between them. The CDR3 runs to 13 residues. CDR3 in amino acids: CASLGQGYQPQHF. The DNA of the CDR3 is TGTGCCAGCCTAGGCCAGGGATATCAGCCCCAGCATTTT.

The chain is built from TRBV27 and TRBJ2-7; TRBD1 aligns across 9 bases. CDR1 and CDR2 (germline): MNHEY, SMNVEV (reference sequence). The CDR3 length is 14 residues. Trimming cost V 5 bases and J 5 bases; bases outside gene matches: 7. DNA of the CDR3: TGTGCCAGCAGTCCCCGGGACAGGGTTCACGAGCAGTACTTC. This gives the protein CASSPRDRVHEQYF.

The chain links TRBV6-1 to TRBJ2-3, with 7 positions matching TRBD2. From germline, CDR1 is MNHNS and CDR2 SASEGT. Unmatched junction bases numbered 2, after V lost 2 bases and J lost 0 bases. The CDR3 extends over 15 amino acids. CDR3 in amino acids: CASSESGASTDTQYF. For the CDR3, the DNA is TGTGCCAGCAGTGAAAGCGGGGCTAGCACAGATACGCAGTATTTT.

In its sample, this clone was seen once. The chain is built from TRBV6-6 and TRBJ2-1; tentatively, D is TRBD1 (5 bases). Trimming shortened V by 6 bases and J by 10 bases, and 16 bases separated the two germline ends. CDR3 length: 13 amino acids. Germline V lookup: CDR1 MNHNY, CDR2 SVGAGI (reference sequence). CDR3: CASSETRAREQFF. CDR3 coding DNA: TGTGCCAGCAGCGAGACCAGGGCCCGGGAGCAGTTCTTC.

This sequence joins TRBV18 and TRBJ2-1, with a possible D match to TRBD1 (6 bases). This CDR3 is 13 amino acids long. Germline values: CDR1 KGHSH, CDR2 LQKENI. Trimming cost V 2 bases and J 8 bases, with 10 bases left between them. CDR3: CASSPNRDDEQFF. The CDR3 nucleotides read TGTGCCAGCTCACCAAACAGGGACGATGAGCAGTTCTTC.

The CDR3 coding sequence is TGTGCCAGTAGACCCCGAGAGGGACAGTCCGGGGCCCACAATGAGCAGTTCTTC. It translates to CASRPREGQSGAHNEQFF. The rearrangement joins TRBV19 to TRBJ2-1; 7 bases are shared with TRBD1. This CDR3 contains 18 residues. The V segment lost 6 bases and the J segment 5 bases; nucleotides outside the gene matches: 19. Looked up from germline, CDR1 is LNHDA and CDR2 is SQIVND (reference sequence). The entire variable domain, with the rest obtained from reference TRBV19 and TRBJ2-1, is as follows: DGGITQSPKYLFRKEGQNVTLSCEQNLNHDAMYWYRQDPGQGLRLIYYSQIVNDFQKGDIAEGYSVSREKKESFPLTVTSAQKNPTAFYLCASRPREGQSGAHNEQFFGPGTRLTVL.

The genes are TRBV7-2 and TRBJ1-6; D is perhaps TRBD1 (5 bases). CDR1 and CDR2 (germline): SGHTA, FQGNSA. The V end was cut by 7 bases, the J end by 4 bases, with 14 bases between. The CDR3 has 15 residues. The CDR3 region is CASIPRGDYNSPLHF. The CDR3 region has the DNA TGTGCCAGCATCCCCCGGGGGGATTATAATTCACCCCTCCACTTT. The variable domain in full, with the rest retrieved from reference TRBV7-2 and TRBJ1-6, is GAGVSQSPSNKVTEKGKDVELRCDPISGHTALYWYRQSLGQGLEFLIYFQGNSAPDKSGLPSDRFSAERTGGSVSTLTIQRTQQEDSAVYLCASIPRGDYNSPLHFGNGTRLTVT.

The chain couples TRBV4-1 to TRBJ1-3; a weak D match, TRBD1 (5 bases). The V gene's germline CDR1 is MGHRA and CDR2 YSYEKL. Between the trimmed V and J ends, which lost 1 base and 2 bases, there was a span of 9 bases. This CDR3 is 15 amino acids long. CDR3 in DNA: TGCGCCAGCAGCCAAGCATCAGGGCCTGGAAACACCATATATTTT. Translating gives CASSQASGPGNTIYF.